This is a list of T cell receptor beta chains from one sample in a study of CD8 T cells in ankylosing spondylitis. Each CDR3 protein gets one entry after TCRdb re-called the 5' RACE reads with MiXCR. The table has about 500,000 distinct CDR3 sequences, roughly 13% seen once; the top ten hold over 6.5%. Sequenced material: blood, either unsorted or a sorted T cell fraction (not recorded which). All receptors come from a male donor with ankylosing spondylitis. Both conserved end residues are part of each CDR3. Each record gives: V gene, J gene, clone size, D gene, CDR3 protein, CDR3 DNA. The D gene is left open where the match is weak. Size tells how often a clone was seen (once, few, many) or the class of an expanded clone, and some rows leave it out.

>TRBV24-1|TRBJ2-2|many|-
CATSSTGRNTGELFF
TGTGCCACCAGTAGTACGGGCCGGAACACCGGGGAGCTGTTTTTT
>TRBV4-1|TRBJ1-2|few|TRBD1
CASSQAGIRDRGGYTF
TGCGCCAGCAGCCAAGCCGGGATTCGGGACAGGGGCGGCTACACCTTC
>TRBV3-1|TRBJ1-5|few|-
CASSQNGQPQHF
TGTGCCAGCAGCCAAAACGGCCAGCCCCAGCATTTT
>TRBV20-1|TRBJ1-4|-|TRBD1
CSARSETGTEKLFF
TGCAGTGCTAGGTCTGAGACAGGGACGGAAAAACTGTTTTTT
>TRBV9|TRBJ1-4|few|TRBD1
CASSADRGLREKLFF
TGTGCCAGCAGCGCGGACAGGGGGCTTCGTGAAAAACTGTTTTTT
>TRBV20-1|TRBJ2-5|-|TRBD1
CSSQQGSGETQYF
TGCAGTTCACAACAGGGGTCAGGGGAGACCCAGTACTTC
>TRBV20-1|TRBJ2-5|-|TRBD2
CSARLAAYQETQYF
TGCAGTGCTAGGCTAGCGGCGTACCAAGAGACCCAGTACTTC
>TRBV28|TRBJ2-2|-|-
CASRKNGELFF
TGTGCCAGCAGAAAGAACGGGGAGCTGTTTTTT
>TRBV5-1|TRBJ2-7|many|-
CASSSSDGAYEQYF
TGCGCCAGCAGCTCTAGCGATGGCGCCTACGAGCAGTACTTC
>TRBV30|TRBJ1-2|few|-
CAWSVGRNYGYTF
TGTGCCTGGAGTGTGGGGAGGAACTATGGCTACACCTTC